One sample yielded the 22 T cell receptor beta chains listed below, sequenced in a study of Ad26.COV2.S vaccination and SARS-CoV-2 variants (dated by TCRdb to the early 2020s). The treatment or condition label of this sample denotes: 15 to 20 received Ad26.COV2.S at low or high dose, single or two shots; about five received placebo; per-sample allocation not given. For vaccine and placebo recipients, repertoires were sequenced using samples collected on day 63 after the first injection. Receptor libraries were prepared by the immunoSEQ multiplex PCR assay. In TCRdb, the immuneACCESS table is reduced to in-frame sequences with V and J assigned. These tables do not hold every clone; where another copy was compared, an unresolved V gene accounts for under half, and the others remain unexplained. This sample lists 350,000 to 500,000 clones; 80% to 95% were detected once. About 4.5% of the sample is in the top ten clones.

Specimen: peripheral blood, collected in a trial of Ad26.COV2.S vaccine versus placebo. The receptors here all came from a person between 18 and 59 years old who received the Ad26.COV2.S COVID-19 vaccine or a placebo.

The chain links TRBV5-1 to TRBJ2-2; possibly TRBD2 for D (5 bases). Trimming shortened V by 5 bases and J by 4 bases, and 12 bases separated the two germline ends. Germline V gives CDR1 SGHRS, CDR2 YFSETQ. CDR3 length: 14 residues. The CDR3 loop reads CASRSDWGTGELFF. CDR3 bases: TGCGCCAGCAGATCGGACTGGGGCACCGGGGAGCTGTTTTTT.

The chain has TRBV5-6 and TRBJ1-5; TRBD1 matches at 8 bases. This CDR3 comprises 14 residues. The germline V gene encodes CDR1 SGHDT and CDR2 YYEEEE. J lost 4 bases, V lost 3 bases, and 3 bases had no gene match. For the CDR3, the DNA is TGTGCCAGCAGCTCGGGACAGGTGAATCAGCCCCAGCATTTT. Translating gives CASSSGQVNQPQHF.

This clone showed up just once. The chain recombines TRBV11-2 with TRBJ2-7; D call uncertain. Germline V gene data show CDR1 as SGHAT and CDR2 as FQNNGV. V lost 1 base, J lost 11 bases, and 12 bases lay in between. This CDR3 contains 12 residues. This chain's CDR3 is CASSLGGIEEYF. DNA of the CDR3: TGTGCCAGCAGCTTAGGTGGGATTGAGGAGTACTTC. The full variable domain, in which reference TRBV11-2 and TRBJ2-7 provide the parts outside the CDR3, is EAGVAQSPRYKIIEKRQSVAFWCNPISGHATLYWYQQILGQGPKLLIQFQNNGVVDDSQLPKDRFSAERLKGVDSTLKIQPAKLEDSAVYLCASSLGGIEEYFGPGTRLTVT.

The CDR3 DNA is TGTGCCAGTAGTATAACGGCGGAAAAGGGCCCAATCTACGAGCAGTACTTC. This sequence encodes CASSITAEKGPIYEQYF. The chain uses TRBV19 and TRBJ2-7; D gene uncertain. With 2 bases removed from V and 3 bases from J, the gap between germline ends came to 20 bases. Germline assignment: CDR1 LNHDA and CDR2 SQIVND (reference sequence). This CDR3 contains 17 residues.

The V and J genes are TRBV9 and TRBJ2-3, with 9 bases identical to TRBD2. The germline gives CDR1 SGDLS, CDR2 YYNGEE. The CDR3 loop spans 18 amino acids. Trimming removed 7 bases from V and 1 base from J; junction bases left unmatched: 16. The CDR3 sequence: CASGIAGAAREGTDTQYF. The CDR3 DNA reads TGTGCCAGCGGAATAGCGGGAGCGGCCAGGGAGGGCACAGATACGCAGTATTTT.

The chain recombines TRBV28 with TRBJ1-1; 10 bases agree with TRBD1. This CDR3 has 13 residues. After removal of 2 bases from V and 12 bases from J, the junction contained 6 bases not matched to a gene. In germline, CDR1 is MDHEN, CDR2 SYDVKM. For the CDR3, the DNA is TGTGCCAGCAGTTTACCCGGACAGGGGGTGTCTTTCTTT. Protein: CASSLPGQGVSFF.

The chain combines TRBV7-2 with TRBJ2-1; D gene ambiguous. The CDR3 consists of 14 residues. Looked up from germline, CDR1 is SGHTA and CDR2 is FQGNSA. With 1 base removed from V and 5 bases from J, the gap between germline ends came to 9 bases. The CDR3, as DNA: TGTGCCAGCAGCTTAGAGCTACTTGACAATGAGCAGTTCTTC. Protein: CASSLELLDNEQFF. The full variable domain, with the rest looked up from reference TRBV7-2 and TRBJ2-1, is GAGVSQSPSNKVTEKGKDVELRCDPISGHTALYWYRQSLGQGLEFLIYFQGNSAPDKSGLPSDRFSAERTGGSVSTLTIQRTQQEDSAVYLCASSLELLDNEQFFGPGTRLTVL.

The CDR3 region is CASSSLSGQGTYEQYF. The CDR3 bases are TGTGCCAGCAGCTCCCTCTCGGGACAGGGGACGTACGAGCAGTACTTC. This rearrangement joins TRBV11-2 to TRBJ2-7; 10 bases line up with TRBD1. In germline, CDR1 is SGHAT, CDR2 FQNNGV. V lost 4 bases to trimming and J lost 4 bases; unmatched junction nucleotides: 10. This CDR3 contains 16 residues.

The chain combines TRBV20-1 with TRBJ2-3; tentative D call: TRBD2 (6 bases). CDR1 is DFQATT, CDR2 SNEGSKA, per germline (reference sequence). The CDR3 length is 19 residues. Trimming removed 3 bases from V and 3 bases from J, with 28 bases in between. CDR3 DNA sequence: TGCAGTGCTAGTCGCGACGTGGACGTTCTAGCGCGGGGTACAGATACGCAGTATTTT. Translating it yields CSASRDVDVLARGTDTQYF.

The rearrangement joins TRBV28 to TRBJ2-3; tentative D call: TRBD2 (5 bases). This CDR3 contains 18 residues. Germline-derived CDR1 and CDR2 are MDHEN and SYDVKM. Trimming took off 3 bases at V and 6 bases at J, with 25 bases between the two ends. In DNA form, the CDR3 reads TGTGCCAGCAGTTTGGTCTCCCGGGATACCCATGATCCCGATACGCAGTATTTT. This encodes CASSLVSRDTHDPDTQYF.

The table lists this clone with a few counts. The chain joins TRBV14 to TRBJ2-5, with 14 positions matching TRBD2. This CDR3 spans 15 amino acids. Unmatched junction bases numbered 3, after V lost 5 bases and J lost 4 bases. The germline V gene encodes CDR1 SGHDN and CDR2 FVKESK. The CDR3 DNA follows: TGTGCCAGCAGCGCGGGACTAGCGGGAGCAGAGACCCAGTACTTC. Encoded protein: CASSAGLAGAETQYF.

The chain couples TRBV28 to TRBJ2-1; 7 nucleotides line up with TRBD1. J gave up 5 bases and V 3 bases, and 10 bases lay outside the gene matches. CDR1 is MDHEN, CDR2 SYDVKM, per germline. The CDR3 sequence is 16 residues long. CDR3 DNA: TGTGCCAGCAGTTTCCCCCCAGGGGGAATTGACAATGAGCAGTTCTTC. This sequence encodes CASSFPPGGIDNEQFF.

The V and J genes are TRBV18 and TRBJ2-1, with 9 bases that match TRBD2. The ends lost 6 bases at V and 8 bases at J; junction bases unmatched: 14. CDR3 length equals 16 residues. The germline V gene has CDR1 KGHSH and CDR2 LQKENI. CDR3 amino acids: CASSPRLAEGMDEQFF. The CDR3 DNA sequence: TGTGCCAGCTCCCCCCGACTAGCGGAGGGCATGGATGAGCAGTTCTTC. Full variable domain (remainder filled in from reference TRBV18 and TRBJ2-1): NAGVMQNPRHLVRRRGQEARLRCSPMKGHSHVYWYRQLPEEGLKFMVYLQKENIIDESGMPKERFSAEFPKEGPSILRIQQVVRGDSAAYFCASSPRLAEGMDEQFFGPGTRLTVL.

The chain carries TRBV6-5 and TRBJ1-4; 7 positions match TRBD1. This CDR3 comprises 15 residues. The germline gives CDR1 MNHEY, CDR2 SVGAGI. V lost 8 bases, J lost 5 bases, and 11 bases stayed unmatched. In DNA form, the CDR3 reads TGTGCCAGCGGGGGGACAGCCGTCTGGAATGAAAAACTGTTTTTT. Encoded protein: CASGGTAVWNEKLFF.

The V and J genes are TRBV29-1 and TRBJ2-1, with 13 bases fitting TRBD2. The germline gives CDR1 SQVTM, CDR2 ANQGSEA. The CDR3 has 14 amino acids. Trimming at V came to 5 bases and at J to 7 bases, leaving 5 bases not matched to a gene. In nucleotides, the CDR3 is TGCAGCGTTACCGGGACTAGCGGGATGAATGAGCAGTTCTTC. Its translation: CSVTGTSGMNEQFF.

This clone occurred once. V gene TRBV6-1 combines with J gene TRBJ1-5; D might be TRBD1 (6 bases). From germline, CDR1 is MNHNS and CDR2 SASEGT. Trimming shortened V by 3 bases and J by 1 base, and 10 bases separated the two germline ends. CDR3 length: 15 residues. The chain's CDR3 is CASSDAGESNQPQHF. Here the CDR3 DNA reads TGTGCCAGCAGTGACGCAGGGGAAAGCAATCAGCCCCAGCATTTT.

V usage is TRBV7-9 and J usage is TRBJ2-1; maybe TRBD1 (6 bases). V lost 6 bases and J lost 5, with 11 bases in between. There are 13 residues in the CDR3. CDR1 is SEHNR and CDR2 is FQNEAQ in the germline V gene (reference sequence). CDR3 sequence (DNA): TGTGCCAGCAGTGGGGGCGGAGACAATGAGCAGTTCTTC. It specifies CASSGGGDNEQFF.

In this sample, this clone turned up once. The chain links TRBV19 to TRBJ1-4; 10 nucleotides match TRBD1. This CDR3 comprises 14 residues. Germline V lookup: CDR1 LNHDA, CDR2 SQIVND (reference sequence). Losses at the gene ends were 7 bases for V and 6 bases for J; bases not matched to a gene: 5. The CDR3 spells CASTTGTGDEKLFF. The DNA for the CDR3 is TGTGCCAGTACGACCGGGACAGGGGATGAAAAACTGTTTTTT. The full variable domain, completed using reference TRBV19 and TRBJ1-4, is DGGITQSPKYLFRKEGQNVTLSCEQNLNHDAMYWYRQDPGQGLRLIYYSQIVNDFQKGDIAEGYSVSREKKESFPLTVTSAQKNPTAFYLCASTTGTGDEKLFFGSGTQLSVL.

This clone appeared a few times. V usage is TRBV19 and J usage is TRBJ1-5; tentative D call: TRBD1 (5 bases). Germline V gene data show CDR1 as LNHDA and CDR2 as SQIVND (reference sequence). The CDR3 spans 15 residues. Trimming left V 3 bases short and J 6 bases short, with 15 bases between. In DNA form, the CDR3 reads TGTGCCAGTAGTATTGGACGTCAGGGAGGTCAGCCCCAGCATTTT. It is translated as CASSIGRQGGQPQHF.

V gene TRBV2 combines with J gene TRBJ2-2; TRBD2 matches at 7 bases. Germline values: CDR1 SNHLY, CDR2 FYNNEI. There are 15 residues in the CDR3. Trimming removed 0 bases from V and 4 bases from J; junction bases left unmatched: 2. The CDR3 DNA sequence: TGTGCCAGCAGTGAAGCGGGAGGGGCCACCGGGGAGCTGTTTTTT. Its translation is CASSEAGGATGELFF.

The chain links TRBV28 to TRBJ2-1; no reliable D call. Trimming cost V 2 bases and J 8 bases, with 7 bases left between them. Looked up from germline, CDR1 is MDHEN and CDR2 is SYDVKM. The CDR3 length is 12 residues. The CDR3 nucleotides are TGTGCCAGCAGTTTAGAACCCCATGAGCAGTTCTTC. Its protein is CASSLEPHEQFF.

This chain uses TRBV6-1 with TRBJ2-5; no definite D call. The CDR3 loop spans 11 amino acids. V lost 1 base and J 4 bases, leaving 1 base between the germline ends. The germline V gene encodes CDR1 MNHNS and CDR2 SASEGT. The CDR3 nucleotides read TGTGCCAGCAGTGAAGTAGAGACCCAGTACTTC. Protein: CASSEVETQYF.